This TCR beta chain stems from a study of cytomegalovirus exposure and HLA in healthy donors (TCRdb year 2017). About the investigation overall: An earlier analysis of roughly 610 of the donors reported approximately 260 Gb of sequence data and 117 million unique TCR beta sequences obtained from 150 million to 200 million T cells. About 300 gigabases of sequencing data and around 85 million unique TCR sequences made up an early release that covered approximately 650 HLA-typed donors. The genetic ancestry cluster associated with self-reported Caucasian donors included 70% to 85% of the roughly 400 genotyped donors. The study was designed to test whether signatures of past pathogen exposure could be identified by cataloging public T cell receptors. The T cell repertoires of about 700 subjects were profiled by immunosequencing and related to cytomegalovirus serostatus. In addition to the first cohort of 650 to 800 subjects, a separate validation cohort of under 150 different subjects was used. To predict cytomegalovirus infection status, the study combined high-throughput TCR immunosequencing, statistical association of individual TCRs with disease status, and machine learning. To study patterns of TCR occurrence, a later analysis re-analyzed previously published TCR beta repertoires from 666 donors and added high-resolution HLA genotyping. Rather than drawing on any new phenotypic data, the later analysis identified candidate immune exposures from TCR beta sequences and the way those sequences occurred across donors. An earlier analysis of approximately 580 of the donors used high-throughput TCR beta sequencing to judge whether each TCR beta V gene segment behaved as functional or pseudogenic. Donor age, sex, ethnicity and CMV serostatus were compiled alongside the repertoire data. A later genetic analysis took genome-wide SNP genotypes for about three fifths of the 666 donors and used that subset as a discovery cohort. All discovery cohort repertoires had been generated on a single sequencing platform. HLA typing covered class I and class II loci at four-digit resolution. Typing coverage differed by locus: A, B, C, DRB1 and DQB1 were typed in about 620-630 donors, DQA1 in approximately 520, DPA1 in roughly 590, and DPB1 in 472. Because of strong linkage in the cohort, five DR-DQ haplotypes were treated as single units for association and clustering. Among 300 to 500 genotyped donors of the cohort, an average of approximately 240,000 unique TCR beta nucleotide sequences was sequenced per donor, of which about 19% were non-productive.

This clone was seen a handful of times. The antigen this receptor binds is unknown. No base-level quality is on record; no much larger clone is a single base apart. Library creation used the immunoSEQ multiplex PCR assay. For the multiplex PCR, a mixture combining 60 forward primers for TCR Vbeta segments and 13 reverse primers for TCR Jbeta segments was used. A multiplex PCR assay on genomic DNA amplified the CDR3 region of rearranged TCR beta genes. The amplified TCR beta libraries were sequenced on the Illumina HiSeq System as 87-base-pair reads. As for the original processing: A later analysis tallied around 82 million unique TCR beta chains across the 666 repertoires, and approximately 12 million of those chains were shared by two or more donors. To remove PCR and sequencing errors, raw reads were error-corrected and collapsed into unique sequences using a nearest-neighbor algorithm that merged closely related sequences. Alignment of CDR3 sequences to IMGT reference sequences was used to assign V, D and J gene segments. Each retained sequence needed at least a six-nucleotide match to both a V gene segment and a J gene segment. A rearrangement was called productive if the CDR3 had no stop codons and remained in frame with V and J, and every other rearrangement was called non-productive. CDR3 was defined by IMGT convention, running from the second conserved V-encoded cysteine to the conserved J-encoded phenylalanine. In an earlier analysis of more than 550 of the donors, sequences lacking an unambiguous match to a single V gene segment were excluded. An earlier analysis of 450 to 650 of the donors called V segments functional above 56.7% productive rearrangements and segregating when the between-donor standard deviation exceeded 5%. To diagnose cytomegalovirus status from the catalog of TCR beta chain sequences, a statistical classification framework was built. In a later analysis, V and J genes were assigned by comparing TCR nucleotide sequences against IMGT/GENE-DB human TR gene sequences. The TCRdist pipeline was used in a later analysis to assign CDR3 sequences and most-parsimonious VDJ recombination scenarios. A later analysis defined each TCR beta chain by its CDR3 amino acid sequence plus V-gene family, and excluded reads lacking a unique V-gene family. In a later analysis, 550 to 650 highly shared, low-generation-probability nucleotide sequences were removed to address suspected cross-contamination and a sequencing artifact. In a later analysis, a clonal expansion index for each public chain was calculated from normalized within-repertoire ranks of inferred template counts. In a later analysis, generation probabilities were computed using a VDJ recombination model fitted to out-of-frame rearrangements, and the results were checked against IGoR. In a later analysis, TCR-TCR, TCR-HLA and TCR-CMV co-occurrence was scored with hypergeometric tests, and a repertoire-size bias correction was applied to TCR pairs. A later analysis estimated false discovery rates by permuting HLA or CMV assignments 20 times. In a later analysis, co-occurring TCRs were grouped using DBSCAN, with TCRdist sequence similarity added in when clustering inside HLA-allele-positive subsets. For co-occurrence clustering, repertoires with fewer than 30,000 or more than 120,000 public chains were excluded, along with 5 or 6 repertoires with anomalous nucleotide sharing. TCRdb took this table from immuneACCESS and kept in-frame rearrangements with V and J called. Such tables lack part of the clones; where checked against another copy, unresolved V genes explain under half of the gap, and the rest is unexplained. That table gives V, J and clone size, and the DNA gave D and trimming. This sample is represented by 130,000 or so clones; 65% to 75% of them were singletons. Jointly, the top ten make up 6.6% of the sample.

For this chain, trimming is 0 bases at the V end and 4 bases at the J end, and the number of junction bases without a gene match is 7. Reading from cysteine to phenylalanine, the CDR3 counts 18 amino acids. Only CDR3 DNA remains: 54 bases, in frame from the first base. The CDR1 and CDR2 encoded by the germline V gene are MRHNA and SNTAGT. General conclusions and limits of the study: A further reported finding was that TCR beta sequences accurately predicted the HLA-A and HLA-B alleles for most subjects in the first cohort. In a later analysis, HLA-associated TCR beta chains showed more clonal expansion and lower generation probabilities than non-associated chains that were equally common. The authors suggested that the approach could potentially be generalized to other disease states and immunological phenotypes. A later genetic analysis reported fewer N-insertions in productive TCRs among donors in an Asian-associated ancestry cluster than the roughly 640-donor mean. In vitro tests confirmed that three of the cytomegalovirus-associated TCR beta chains recognize cytomegalovirus antigens. Fewer than 20 rarely observed V segments, including chromosome 9 orphons, were excluded from the earlier analysis of some 590 of the donors because counts were too low. According to a later analysis, parvovirus B19, influenza, CMV and Epstein-Barr virus appeared linked to several top co-occurrence clusters. Correlated functional status among segregating V segments might reflect linkage disequilibrium, but an unknown experimental factor could not be ruled out. Because HLA typing was unavailable for some donors at each locus, only the typed subset was used in association tests. For the cohort, immune exposure information was limited to CMV serostatus. Strong co-occurrence of HLA alleles, especially DR and DQ, made assigning TCR associations to individual alleles difficult. In a later analysis, TCR association rates were found to vary across HLA loci, with the most associated TCRs seen for DRB1 alleles and the fewest for HLA-C alleles. A later genetic analysis associated a missense DCLRE1C variant with V-gene and J-gene trimming of TCR beta chains, and an independent cohort replicated the association. The cohort was sequenced for TCR beta chains only, and without alpha or paired-chain data the features that could be detected were limited. The sequencing pipeline was judged likely to have produced a cluster of highly shared sequence variants as a technical artifact. Sequencing depth was assumed to be roughly uniform across donors in the presence/absence analyses, though that assumption may not hold. A later analysis associated 15,000 to 20,000 TCR beta sequences with specific HLA alleles at a false discovery rate of 0.05. According to a later analysis, most CMV-associated TCR beta chains appeared to be HLA-restricted, and the HLA associations seemed to be driven largely by CMV exposure. The study gave a list of about 170 TCR beta chains associated with cytomegalovirus. Broadly in line with IMGT annotations, most TCR beta V segments showed up in productive rearrangements about 87% or about 30% of the time in an earlier analysis of some 590 of the donors. The classifier was reported to diagnose cytomegalovirus status with high specificity and sensitivity in both the original cohort and the validation cohort. Most TCR sequences were seen in very few donors, while some public TCRs were found in many individuals. Some IMGT-functional V segments, including TRBV6-2 and TRBV6-3, could not be distinguished by the 87-base-pair reads and were therefore excluded.

The cohort consisted of 600 or so healthy bone marrow donors. Cohort members were all nominally healthy when sampled, although unrecorded immune exposures were likely present. The donor tested CMV seropositive, placing the donor among the 250 to 300 seropositive members of the cohort. Every donor gave a peripheral blood sample, and the peripheral blood mononuclear cells from that sample were used for TCR beta sequencing. The Qiagen DNeasy Blood Extraction Kit was used to extract genomic DNA from the blood cell samples. The TCR sequence derives from a man between 35 and 55 years old in good health and CMV-seropositive. The sequence joins TRBV6-4 to TRBJ2-7, with 15 bases matching TRBD2. Specimen: PBMCs. The nucleotides are TGTGCCAGCAGTGACTCGCGGTCGGGACTAGCGGGAGGTTACGAGCAGTACTTC. This codes for CASSDSRSGLAGGYEQYF.